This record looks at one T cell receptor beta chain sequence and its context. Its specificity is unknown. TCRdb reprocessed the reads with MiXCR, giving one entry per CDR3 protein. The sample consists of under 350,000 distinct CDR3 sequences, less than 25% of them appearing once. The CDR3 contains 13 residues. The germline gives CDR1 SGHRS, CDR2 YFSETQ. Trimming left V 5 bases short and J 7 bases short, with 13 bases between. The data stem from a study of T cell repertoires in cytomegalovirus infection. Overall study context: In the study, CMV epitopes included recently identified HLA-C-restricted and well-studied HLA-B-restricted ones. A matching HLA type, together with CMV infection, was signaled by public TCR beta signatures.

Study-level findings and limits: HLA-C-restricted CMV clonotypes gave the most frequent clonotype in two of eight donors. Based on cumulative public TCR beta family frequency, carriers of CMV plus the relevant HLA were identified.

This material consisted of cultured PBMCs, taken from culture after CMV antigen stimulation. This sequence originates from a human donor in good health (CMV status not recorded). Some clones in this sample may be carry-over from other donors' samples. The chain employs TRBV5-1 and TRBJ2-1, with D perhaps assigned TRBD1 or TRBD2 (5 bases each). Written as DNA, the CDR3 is TGCGCCAGCAGACCGGGGCCCTCGAATGAGCAGTTCTTC. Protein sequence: CASRPGPSNEQFF. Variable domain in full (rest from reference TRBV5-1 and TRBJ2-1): KAGVTQTPRYLIKTRGQQVTLSCSPISGHRSVSWYQQTPGQGLQFLFEYFSETQRNKGNFPGRFSGRQFSNSRSEMNVSTLELGDSALYLCASRPGPSNEQFFGPGTRLTVL.